This T cell receptor beta chain is drawn from a study of neurological immune-mediated disorders. General observations from the study: Expanded clones shared no identical CDR3 amino acid sequences across subjects, which suggested private TCR-beta repertoires in all groups.

With 10-nucleotide random UMIs, 5'RACE was used to make the cDNA. TCRdb analysed the 5' RACE reads with MiXCR anew, one entry per CDR3 protein. The sample consists of 50,000 or so distinct CDR3 sequences, approximately 10% of them appearing once. Libraries used 2 million unsorted PBMCs kept frozen in RNAlater. This clonotype was seen ten or more times. As yet, its antigen is unknown. Trimming cost V 3 bases and J 9 bases; bases outside gene matches: 14. Germline CDR1 is MNHNS and CDR2 is SASEGT. This CDR3 has 16 residues. The gene calls are TRBV6-1 and TRBJ2-1; 7 bases fit TRBD1. The clonotype comes from a woman aged 40 to 49 with HTLV-1-associated myelopathy (HAM/TSP). The sequenced sample was PBMCs. CDR3 bases: TGTGCCAGCAGTGAGCAACCGGGACAGCTGGGTTTTGAGCAGTTCTTC. Translation: CASSEQPGQLGFEQFF.